Listed below are T cell receptor beta chains from one sample, sequenced in a study of T-cell reconstitution after alpha-beta-depleted transplantation in children. Each CDR3 protein gets one entry after TCRdb re-called the PCR reads with MiXCR. The table has about 830,000 distinct CDR3 sequences, roughly 15% seen once; the top ten hold around 5.3%. Sequenced material: PBMCs, mostly from graft donor cells, taken 360 days after TCRalphabeta/CD19-depleted stem cell transplant. These receptors all stem from a male patient younger than 18 who had a stem cell transplant for acute lymphoblastic leukemia, so the T cells may come from the graft donor. Each CDR3 is given with its conserved first and last residue. The D gene is left open where the match is weak. Expanded clones get a size class; other rows say once, few or many, or leave the size out.

v_gene	abundance	d_gene	j_gene	CDR3aa	CDR3nt
TRBV7-9	many	NA	TRBJ2-1	CASSSSSDGSPYNEQFF	TGTGCCAGCAGCTCTTCCTCGGACGGGAGCCCTTACAATGAGCAGTTCTTC
TRBV27	many	TRBD1	TRBJ2-7	CASSLTGVHEQYF	TGTGCCAGCAGTTTGACAGGGGTGCACGAGCAGTACTTC
TRBV29-1	few	TRBD2	TRBJ2-1	CSARDYLRTSEQFF	TGCAGCGCCCGGGACTACCTAAGGACAAGTGAGCAGTTCTTC
TRBV9	few	NA	TRBJ1-5	CASSVGGLSNQPQHF	TGTGCCAGCAGCGTAGGAGGGCTTAGCAATCAGCCCCAGCATTTT
TRBV27	few	NA	TRBJ2-2	CASRPGATGELFF	TGTGCCAGCAGACCGGGGGCCACCGGGGAGCTGTTTTTT
TRBV12-3/TRBV12-4	NA	NA	TRBJ2-5	CASRGSGNQETQYF	TGTGCCAGCCGAGGATCGGGGAACCAAGAGACCCAGTACTTC
TRBV20-1	few	NA	TRBJ2-1	CSASASRNEQFF	TGCAGTGCTAGTGCTAGCAGGAATGAGCAGTTCTTC
TRBV5-1	NA	TRBD2	TRBJ2-1	CASGWPGTNPQFF	TGCGCCAGCGGATGGCCCGGGACTAACCCACAGTTCTTC
TRBV5-1	NA	NA	TRBJ2-7	CASSFFDFAYEQYF	TGCGCCAGCAGCTTCTTCGACTTTGCCTACGAGCAGTACTTC
TRBV7-6	many	NA	TRBJ2-7	CASSPLERNYEQYF	TGTGCCAGCAGCCCCCTGGAACGGAACTACGAGCAGTACTTC
TRBV12-5	few	TRBD2	TRBJ2-1	CASGLRLAAYNEQFF	TGTGCTAGTGGCCTTCGACTAGCGGCCTACAATGAGCAGTTCTTC
TRBV6-1	many	TRBD2	TRBJ2-2	CASSRLAGAGELFF	TGTGCCAGCAGTCGCCTAGCGGGAGCCGGGGAGCTGTTTTTT
TRBV7-9	NA	TRBD2	TRBJ2-5	CASSSLGTSGRGETQYF	TGTGCCAGCAGCTCCCTCGGGACTAGCGGGAGAGGGGAGACCCAGTACTTC
TRBV7-3	NA	TRBD2	TRBJ2-1	CASSLTGLAGEVSSYNEQFF	TGTGCCAGCAGCTTAACGGGTCTAGCGGGAGAGGTCTCCTCCTACAATGAGCAGTTCTTC
TRBV12-3/TRBV12-4	few	NA	TRBJ2-7	CASSRSVYPGEQYF	TGTGCCAGCAGTCGCTCAGTCTATCCGGGCGAGCAGTACTTC
TRBV12-3/TRBV12-4	few	NA	TRBJ2-3	CASSFRTETTDTQYF	TGTGCCAGCAGTTTTCGGACAGAAACCACAGATACGCAGTATTTT
TRBV9	few	NA	TRBJ2-6	CASSVASQPQGSGANVLTF	TGTGCCAGCAGCGTAGCTTCCCAACCACAGGGTTCAGGGGCCAACGTCCTGACTTTC
TRBV9	NA	NA	TRBJ2-1	CASSVGVGTNEQFF	TGTGCCAGCAGCGTAGGCGTAGGAACCAATGAGCAGTTCTTC
TRBV4-1	NA	NA	TRBJ2-7	CASSQAPIYVITSYEQYF	TGCGCCAGCAGCCAAGCCCCGATATATGTTATTACTAGTTACGAGCAGTACTTC
TRBV18	few	TRBD1	TRBJ2-3	CASSARDRGSVDTQYF	TGTGCCAGCTCAGCCCGGGACAGGGGTTCAGTCGATACGCAGTATTTT
TRBV12-3/TRBV12-4	NA	NA	TRBJ2-3	CASSLVGRSVTDTQYF	TGTGCCAGCAGTTTAGTTGGACGGTCAGTCACAGATACGCAGTATTTT
TRBV6-2/TRBV6-3	NA	TRBD2	TRBJ2-7	CASSIVAGGTSYEQYF	TGTGCCAGCAGCATAGTAGCGGGAGGGACCTCCTACGAGCAGTACTTC
TRBV3-1	NA	NA	TRBJ2-1	CASSQSWGRFSEQFF	TGTGCCAGCAGCCAATCCTGGGGGCGCTTCTCCGAGCAGTTCTTC
TRBV15	many	NA	TRBJ1-1	CATSSEIWGNTEAFF	TGTGCCACCAGCAGCGAGATTTGGGGGAACACTGAAGCTTTCTTT
TRBV11-1	NA	TRBD2	TRBJ2-7	CASSLRLAGRGSYEQYF	TGTGCCAGCAGCCTCCGACTAGCGGGTCGGGGCTCCTACGAGCAGTACTTC
TRBV28	few	NA	TRBJ1-2	CASSLDSFYGYTF	TGTGCCAGCAGTTTGGATAGTTTCTATGGCTACACCTTC
TRBV5-1	NA	TRBD2	TRBJ2-7	CASSLGLTSGGYEQYF	TGCGCCAGCAGCCTGGGTCTAACTAGCGGGGGCTACGAGCAGTACTTC